Presented here are 13 T cell receptor beta chains from one specimen sequenced in a study of memory CD4+ T cells and cytomegalovirus serostatus. The data were produced by immunoSEQ multiplex PCR, yet TCRdb's version contains in-frame clones alone and is incomplete. The sample shows some 80,000 clones, approximately 84% of them seen only once. The sort gate was single viable CD3+CD4+CD8-CD45RO+ cells for memory CD4+ T cells. The sample comprised memory CD4+ T cells from blood. These receptors came from an adult in good health and CMV-seronegative.

The V gene is TRBV6-1, the J gene TRBJ1-5; TRBD1 aligns across 7 bases. From germline, CDR1 is MNHNS and CDR2 SASEGT. The CDR3 contains 15 residues. V lost 6 bases, J lost 5 bases, and 10 bases stayed unmatched. This CDR3 reads CASRGTGTEYQPQHF. The CDR3 DNA reads as TGTGCCAGCAGAGGAACTGGGACAGAGTATCAGCCCCAGCATTTT.

The CDR3 nucleotides read TGTGCCAGCAGCCCGACAGGGGGCAGCCAGCCCCAGCATTTT. This translates into CASSPTGGSQPQHF. V gene TRBV5-6 combines with J gene TRBJ1-5; 10 bases line up with TRBD1. Germline CDR1 and CDR2: SGHDT and YYEEEE. Trimming cost V 4 bases and J 7 bases; bases outside gene matches: 5. CDR3 length: 14 amino acids. Looking up the rest from reference TRBV5-6 and TRBJ1-5 gives the full variable domain: DAGVTQSPTHLIKTRGQQVTLRCSPKSGHDTVSWYQQALGQGPQFIFQYYEEEERQRGNFPDRFSGHQFPNYSSELNVNALLLGDSALYLCASSPTGGSQPQHFGDGTRLSIL.

The chain couples TRBV5-1 to TRBJ1-3; D remains unclear. Germline V lookup: CDR1 SGHRS, CDR2 YFSETQ. V lost 4 bases to trimming and J lost 2 bases, with 10 bases between them. This CDR3 is built from 14 residues. CDR3 sequence (DNA): TGCGCCAGCAGCGCCGGCGCTCCTGGAAACACCATATATTTT. As protein: CASSAGAPGNTIYF.

The CDR3 DNA is TGTGCCAGCAGCTTAGGTAGCGGGGGGGCCTTCGGCACAGATACGCAGTATTTT. It translates to CASSLGSGGAFGTDTQYF. The chain recombines TRBV7-6 with TRBJ2-3, with 11 bases fitting TRBD2. The germline V gene encodes CDR1 SGHVS and CDR2 FNYEAQ. The ends lost 1 base at V and 1 base at J; junction bases unmatched: 7. The CDR3 totals 18 residues.

The genes are TRBV5-8 and TRBJ2-3; TRBD1 matches at 9 bases. This CDR3 is 16 amino acids long. In germline, CDR1 is SGHTS, CDR2 YDEGEE. The J segment lost 1 base and the V segment lost 4 bases, leaving 7 bases of the junction unmatched. The CDR3 region is CASSRGTGRGTDTQYF. In DNA form, the CDR3 reads TGTGCCAGCAGCAGGGGGACAGGGCGGGGCACAGATACGCAGTATTTT.

The CDR3 region is CASSFQQGFFSYEQYF. DNA for the CDR3: TGTGCCAGCAGTTTCCAACAGGGATTCTTCTCCTACGAGCAGTACTTC. The genes are TRBV27 and TRBJ2-7; weak D call: TRBD1 (6 bases). There are 16 residues in the CDR3. CDR1 is MNHEY and CDR2 is SMNVEV in the germline V gene (reference sequence). V lost 3 bases, J lost 0 bases, and 15 bases lay in between.

The CDR3 spells CASSQAPTYNEQFF. The CDR3 nucleotides read TGCGCCAGCAGCCAAGCCCCGACCTACAATGAGCAGTTCTTC. The chain carries TRBV4-1 and TRBJ2-1; D unclear. V lost 1 base and J lost 2, with 6 bases in between. The germline V gene encodes CDR1 MGHRA and CDR2 YSYEKL. CDR3 size: 14 residues.

The chain employs TRBV20-1 and TRBJ1-2, with D maybe TRBD1 (5 bases). This CDR3 comprises 11 residues. Germline-derived CDR1 and CDR2 are DFQATT and SNEGSKA (reference sequence). The DNA of the CDR3 is TGCAGGACCGACAGTTTCTATGGCTACACCTTC. It translates to CRTDSFYGYTF.

V gene TRBV25-1 combines with J gene TRBJ2-7; D gene ambiguous. This CDR3 is 15 amino acids long. V shed 6 bases and J shed 2 bases, with 17 bases lying between them. Germline loops: CDR1 MGHDK, CDR2 SYGVNS. The CDR3 loop reads CASSDTEFGAYEQYF. CDR3 sequence (DNA): TGTGCCAGCAGCGACACGGAATTCGGAGCCTACGAGCAGTACTTC.

This rearrangement joins TRBV9 to TRBJ1-3; D is ambiguous. Germline V gene data show CDR1 as SGDLS and CDR2 as YYNGEE. Between the trimmed V and J ends, which lost 1 base and 8 bases, there was a span of 13 bases. This CDR3 contains 14 residues. The CDR3 protein is CASSVSGYGDTIYF. The CDR3 nucleotides are TGTGCCAGCAGCGTAAGCGGTTATGGTGACACCATATATTTT.

Here the CDR3 DNA reads TGTGCCAGCAGACCCGCCGGGACAGCCTACAATGAGCAGTTCTTC. It yields the protein CASRPAGTAYNEQFF. The chain combines TRBV7-9 with TRBJ2-1, with 7 bases lining up with TRBD1. The CDR3 is 15 amino acids. The germline gives CDR1 SEHNR, CDR2 FQNEAQ (reference sequence). The trim removed 6 bases at V and 2 bases at J, leaving 7 bases unmatched. The full variable domain, in which reference TRBV7-9 and TRBJ2-1 provide the parts outside the CDR3, is DTGVSQNPRHKITKRGQNVTFRCDPISEHNRLYWYRQTLGQGPEFLTYFQNEAQLEKSRLLSDRFSAERPKGSFSTLEIQRTEQGDSAMYLCASRPAGTAYNEQFFGPGTRLTVL.

This clone has only one observation. This sequence joins TRBV5-4 and TRBJ1-3; TRBD1 is a possible D gene (5 bases). The CDR3 has 13 residues. Germline loops: CDR1 SGHNT, CDR2 YYREEE (reference sequence). V was shortened by 4 bases and J by 4 bases, with 9 bases between the two germline ends. The CDR3 loop is CASSKGQGNTIYF. CDR3 nucleotide sequence: TGTGCCAGCAGCAAAGGACAAGGAAACACCATATATTTT.

CDR3 nucleotide sequence: TGTGCCAGCAGCTCCCCGGGGGGCGAGCAGTACTTC. Translated: CASSSPGGEQYF. V is TRBV7-8 and J is TRBJ2-7; 7 bases line up with TRBD2. With 4 bases clipped from V and 6 bases from J, the junction kept 3 bases outside the gene matches. Germline V CDR1 and CDR2: SGHVS, FQNEAQ. CDR3 length: 12 residues.